The clone carrying this T cell receptor (beta chain) was seen more than once but under ten times. The data were obtained in a study of shared clonotypes between healthy human individuals. Produced via immunoSEQ multiplex PCR; TCRdb's table is partial and in-frame only. Of about 1.5 million clones detected, approximately 98% appear once; the ten largest clones hold approximately 0.44%. J gave up 8 bases and V 3 bases, and 13 bases lay outside the gene matches. The germline V gene has CDR1 SGHNT and CDR2 YYREEE (reference sequence). This CDR3 is 16 amino acids long. The V gene is TRBV5-4, the J gene TRBJ2-1, with 8 bases identical to TRBD1. Sequencing was performed on naive CD4+ T cells sorted from blood. Subset here: CD45RA+ positively selected. This TCR came from a man under 40 in good health. This chain's CDR3 is CASSSLIQGAADEQFF. The DNA for the CDR3 is TGTGCCAGCAGCTCCTTAATTCAGGGGGCGGCTGATGAGCAGTTCTTC.